This T cell receptor beta chain derives from a study of cytomegalovirus exposure and HLA in healthy donors. General observations from the study: In the 90 to 150 validation repertoires, approximately 94% of cluster scores exceeded 0, per a later analysis.

Concerning this clone: Its antigen is unidentified.

This CDR3 spans 16 amino acids. CDR1 and CDR2 from the germline V gene are SGHNT and YENEEA. V was shortened by 4 bases and J by 1 base, with 13 bases between the two germline ends. Assay: immunoSEQ multiplex PCR; the TCRdb copy retains only in-frame clones and omits some. The sample includes 80,000 to 100,000 clones, around nine tenths of them seen just once. The sequencing sample was made of PBMCs. V is TRBV11-3 and J is TRBJ2-2; a weak D match, TRBD2 (6 bases). This sequence originates from a woman in her thirties in good health and CMV-seronegative. The CDR3 loop is CASSWGGAGNTGELFF. DNA of the CDR3: TGTGCCAGCAGCTGGGGCGGAGCGGGGAACACCGGGGAGCTGTTTTTT.